The entry that follows covers one T cell receptor (beta chain) sequence. The junction and the germline gene differ at one end; a read error may be behind it. This sample is drawn from a study of blood T cell repertoires in COVID-19. Per germline, CDR1 SQVTM and CDR2 ANQGSEA. CDR3 size: 11 residues. Sequencing was performed with immunoSEQ multiplex PCR; in TCRdb, only in-frame clones are kept and a portion is missing. The data show fewer than 350,000 clones, roughly 93% seen once. The sample consisted of PBMCs or T cells enriched from blood (not recorded which). This clonotype was sampled from a woman in her thirties or forties with acute COVID-19. The V call is TRBV29-1, the J call TRBJ2-3; no clear D. The CDR3 DNA reads TGCAGCGTTGAAGGCCCAGAAACGCAGTATTTT. Translating it yields CSVEGPETQYF.